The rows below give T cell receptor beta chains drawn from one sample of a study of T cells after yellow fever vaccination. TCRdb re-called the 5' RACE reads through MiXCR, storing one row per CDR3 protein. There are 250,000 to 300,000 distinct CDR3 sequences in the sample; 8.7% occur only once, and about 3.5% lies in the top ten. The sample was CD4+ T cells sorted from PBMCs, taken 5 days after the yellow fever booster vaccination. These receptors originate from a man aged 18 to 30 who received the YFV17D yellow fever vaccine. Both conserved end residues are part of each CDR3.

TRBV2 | CASSERGLAGGTQYF
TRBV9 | CASSVGGVSNEQFF
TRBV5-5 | CASSLHGLSYEQYF
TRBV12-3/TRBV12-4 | CASGERDRGEKLFF
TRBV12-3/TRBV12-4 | CASSRDGGLYGYTF
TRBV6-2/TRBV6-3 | CASRPPGYNEQFF
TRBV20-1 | CSARDPRGRNSGYTF
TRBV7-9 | CASSYSTANSGNTIYF
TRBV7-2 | CASSLETGRSGQPQHF
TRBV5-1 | CASSLDVDADTQYF
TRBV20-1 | CSAKGPLGTEAFF
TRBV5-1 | CARRDRNTEAFF
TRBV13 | CASSLRAGGGNNSPLHF
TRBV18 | CASSPRGENTEAFF
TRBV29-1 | CSVEDSARGGEKLFF
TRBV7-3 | CASSPQGGRLFNEQFF